This TCR beta chain was found in a study of blood T cells in healthy people across ages. Study-level background: Per two T cells, template switching captured roughly one barcoded beta molecule.

It was approximately 10 milliliters of peripheral blood that were drawn from each donor. Total RNA, at least 5 micrograms per sample, came from PBMCs. Combining a sample-barcoded 5' primer with a J-beta primer mix, a second PCR ran for roughly 7 to 11 cycles. All cDNA molecules were each tagged by a template-switch adaptor with 12 random nucleotides. A single record per CDR3 protein comes from TCRdb applying MiXCR to the 5' RACE reads. The data contain about 970,000 distinct CDR3 sequences, just over 50% of them singletons. Trimming cost V 3 bases and J 0 bases; bases outside gene matches: 7. The CDR3 covers 19 residues. The germline CDR1 and CDR2 sequences are LNHNV and YYDKDF (reference sequence).

The sample was blood. The J gene is TRBJ2-2, the V gene TRBV15; 13 positions match TRBD2. This clonotype originated in a woman aged 55 to 70 in good health. The CDR3 nucleotides are TGTGCCACCAGCAGGACAAGGACTAGCGGGAGCACGAACACCGGGGAGCTGTTTTTT. Its translation: CATSRTRTSGSTNTGELFF.